The 31 T cell receptor beta chains reported below all come from one sample, sequenced in a study of OX40 agonist ivuxolimab in advanced cancers. Assay: immunoSEQ multiplex PCR; the TCRdb copy retains only in-frame clones and omits some. The sample lists 55,000 to 70,000 clones, about nine tenths occurring once. The specimen was CD4+ or CD8+ T cells sorted from blood, collected in a trial of the OX40 agonist ivuxolimab. Receptors were obtained from an adult with an advanced solid tumor such as melanoma, head and neck, liver or kidney cancer.

The chain employs TRBV28 and TRBJ1-5; 7 positions agree with TRBD1. Trimming at V came to 2 bases and at J to 0 bases, leaving 13 bases not matched to a gene. The CDR3 runs 19 residues. Germline values: CDR1 MDHEN, CDR2 SYDVKM. The CDR3 region has the DNA TGTGCCAGCAGTTTACAGAGATTAGACAGGGTTGGTAGCAATCAGCCCCAGCATTTT. Translating it yields CASSLQRLDRVGSNQPQHF.

V and J are TRBV2 and TRBJ2-7; possibly TRBD1 for D (6 bases). Trimming took 8 bases from V and 6 from J, leaving 14 bases between them. The CDR3 spans 12 residues. From germline, CDR1 is SNHLY and CDR2 FYNNEI. The CDR3 DNA follows: TGTGCCAGCCAGGGCAGCAGGGGCGAGCAGTACTTC. Residues: CASQGSRGEQYF.

The chain combines TRBV5-6 with TRBJ2-7; the D is unclear. Per germline, CDR1 SGHDT and CDR2 YYEEEE. The V end was cut by 4 bases, the J end by 0 bases, with 8 bases between. The CDR3 is 13 amino acids. CDR3 sequence (DNA): TGTGCCAGCAGCCCGTCCTTCTCCTACGAGCAGTACTTC. Amino acid sequence: CASSPSFSYEQYF.

The V call is TRBV19, the J call TRBJ2-3; the match to TRBD1 covers 8 bases. J lost 1 base, V lost 5 bases, and 11 bases had no gene match. This CDR3 has 17 residues. CDR1 is LNHDA and CDR2 is SQIVND in the germline V gene (reference sequence). CDR3 loop: CASSLPPTGGRTDTQYF. The CDR3 nucleotides are TGTGCCAGTAGTCTACCCCCAACAGGGGGGCGCACAGATACGCAGTATTTT.

This clone occurred once. J is TRBJ2-6 and V is TRBV28; D unclear. This CDR3 has 14 amino acids. V dropped 6 bases and J dropped 2 bases, with 8 bases sitting between them. Per germline, CDR1 MDHEN and CDR2 SYDVKM. The CDR3 region is CASRGLAGANVLTF. The CDR3 nucleotides are TGTGCCAGCAGAGGCTTGGCTGGGGCCAACGTCCTGACTTTC.

The sample holds one count of this clone. The chain combines TRBV14 with TRBJ1-1; D remains ambiguous. CDR3 size: 15 residues. From germline, CDR1 is SGHDN and CDR2 FVKESK. V gave up 5 bases and J gave up 1 base, with 14 bases separating them. CDR3 loop: CASSSVLGWNTEAFF. The CDR3 coding sequence is TGTGCCAGCAGCTCCGTGTTGGGGTGGAACACTGAAGCTTTCTTT.

V is TRBV5-4 and J is TRBJ2-7; TRBD1 matches 7 bases. CDR3 length: 13 amino acids. Germline V gene lookup returns CDR1 SGHNT and CDR2 YYREEE (reference sequence). Unmatched junction bases numbered 8, after V lost 6 bases and J lost 5 bases. The chain's CDR3 is CASTEGQLHEQYF. CDR3 nucleotides: TGTGCCAGCACCGAGGGACAGCTCCACGAGCAGTACTTC.

The chain joins TRBV18 to TRBJ1-1; 10 nucleotides match TRBD1. Germline V gene sequence: CDR1 KGHSH, CDR2 LQKENI. V dropped 1 base and J dropped 3; count of bases not matched to a gene: 8. This CDR3 is built from 17 residues. DNA of the CDR3: TGTGCCAGCTCACCACGTTTAACCGGGACAGGGGACACTGAAGCTTTCTTT. This gives the protein CASSPRLTGTGDTEAFF.

This chain links TRBV19 with TRBJ1-4; a possible D gene is TRBD1 (5 bases). The CDR3 length is 13 residues. Trimming removed 9 bases from V and 5 bases from J, with 13 bases in between. CDR1 is LNHDA, CDR2 SQIVND, per germline (reference sequence). Here the CDR3 reads CASGGRVNEKLFF. As DNA, the CDR3 is TGTGCCAGCGGAGGCAGGGTAAATGAAAAACTGTTTTTT. Supplemented by reference TRBV19 and TRBJ1-4, the full variable domain reads DGGITQSPKYLFRKEGQNVTLSCEQNLNHDAMYWYRQDPGQGLRLIYYSQIVNDFQKGDIAEGYSVSREKKESFPLTVTSAQKNPTAFYLCASGGRVNEKLFFGSGTQLSVL.

The DNA for the CDR3 is TGTGCCAGCAGTAAACCCGGGGGACTAGCGGGGTCCGACTCCTACAATGAGCAGTTCTTC. Encoded protein: CASSKPGGLAGSDSYNEQFF. The chain combines TRBV2 with TRBJ2-1; TRBD2 matches 13 bases. The germline CDR1 and CDR2 sequences are SNHLY and FYNNEI. This CDR3 contains 20 residues. V lost 5 bases, J lost 0 bases, and 13 bases stayed unmatched.

V is TRBV5-1 and J is TRBJ2-7; D may be TRBD2 (6 bases). V lost 4 bases and J 7 bases, leaving 12 bases between the germline ends. Germline CDR1 and CDR2: SGHRS and YFSETQ. CDR3 length: 12 residues. This chain's CDR3 is CASSRDLGEQYF. The CDR3, as DNA: TGCGCCAGCAGCCGGGACTTGGGAGAGCAGTACTTC.

This chain connects TRBV7-3 to TRBJ2-7, with 10 bases matching TRBD2. From germline, CDR1 is SGHTA and CDR2 FQGTGA. The V gene end was trimmed by 1 base and the J gene end by 5 bases; junction bases not matched to a gene: 8. This CDR3 contains 16 residues. CDR3 amino acids: CASSLSPAGGSNEQYF. DNA for the CDR3: TGTGCCAGCAGCTTAAGCCCAGCGGGAGGGTCCAACGAGCAGTACTTC.

The chain is built from TRBV30 and TRBJ2-7, with 7 bases lining up with TRBD1. Germline assignment: CDR1 GTSNPN and CDR2 SVGIG (reference sequence). The CDR3 is made up of 13 amino acids. Trimming took 5 bases from V and 0 from J; bases not matched to a gene: 4. Written as DNA, the CDR3 is TGTGCCTGGGGACAGGAGAGCTCCTACGAGCAGTACTTC. Translation: CAWGQESSYEQYF.

The V gene is TRBV18, the J gene TRBJ1-6; D is uncertain. V lost 1 base and J lost 6, with 10 bases in between. Per germline, CDR1 KGHSH and CDR2 LQKENI. This CDR3 has 15 amino acids. The CDR3 spells CASSPLGLGNSPLHF. The CDR3 DNA reads as TGTGCCAGCTCACCACTAGGGCTGGGTAATTCACCCCTCCACTTT.

This clone occurred a few times. The chain employs TRBV28 and TRBJ2-5; weak D call: TRBD2 (6 bases). Germline CDR1 and CDR2: MDHEN and SYDVKM. The V end was cut by 3 bases, the J end by 5 bases, with 10 bases between. The CDR3 is 13 residues long. The CDR3 loop reads CASSFGGVETQYF. CDR3 nucleotides: TGTGCCAGCAGTTTTGGCGGGGTCGAGACCCAGTACTTC.

The chain joins TRBV28 to TRBJ2-1; D is ambiguous. Germline V gene data show CDR1 as MDHEN and CDR2 as SYDVKM. The CDR3 runs to 15 residues. Trimming removed 3 bases at V and 5 bases at J, with 14 bases between. This CDR3 reads CASSLSDVVDNEQFF. The CDR3 nucleotides read TGTGCCAGCAGTTTGTCGGACGTAGTGGACAATGAGCAGTTCTTC.

Written as DNA, the CDR3 is TGTGCCAGTACCTTCTCGACAGGGGTTATTGGGGGCTACACCTTC. The encoded protein is CASTFSTGVIGGYTF. This rearrangement joins TRBV19 to TRBJ1-2; 8 bases fit TRBD1. J gave up 8 bases and V 7 bases, and 15 bases lay outside the gene matches. The V gene's germline CDR1 is LNHDA and CDR2 SQIVND (reference sequence). This CDR3 has 15 amino acids.

V and J are TRBV10-2 and TRBJ1-6, with no clear D. With 9 bases removed from V and 7 bases from J, the gap between germline ends came to 13 bases. CDR3 size: 13 residues. CDR1 is WSHSY and CDR2 is SAAADI in the germline V gene. The CDR3 here is CASLQAPNSPLHF. In nucleotides, the CDR3 is TGCGCCAGTCTTCAGGCGCCAAATTCACCCCTCCACTTT.

In DNA form, the CDR3 reads TGTGCCATCAGCCCGAATGGACAGGGACCTAATGAAAAACTGTTTTTT. Protein product: CAISPNGQGPNEKLFF. This chain connects TRBV10-3 to TRBJ1-4, with TRBD1 identical over 8 bases. J was trimmed by 3 bases and V by 6 bases; bases with no gene match: 9. Germline V gene data show CDR1 as ENHRY and CDR2 as SYGVKD. The CDR3 spans 16 residues.

This chain uses TRBV7-2 with TRBJ2-7; 9 bases line up with TRBD2. The germline CDR1 and CDR2 sequences are SGHTA and FQGNSA. The CDR3 spans 17 residues. Unmatched junction bases numbered 7, after V lost 0 bases and J lost 1 base. For the CDR3, the DNA is TGTGCCAGCAGCTTAGCGTCGATTAGCGGGGGATCCTACGAGCAGTACTTC. Its protein product is CASSLASISGGSYEQYF.

This clone was recorded only once. This rearrangement joins TRBV27 to TRBJ2-2; D possibly corresponds to TRBD2 (5 bases). The CDR3 loop spans 16 amino acids. Trimming took off 1 base at V and 3 bases at J, with 12 bases between the two ends. Germline V gene lookup returns CDR1 MNHEY and CDR2 SMNVEV (reference sequence). The CDR3 is CASSLFRGMDTGELFF. The CDR3 DNA reads as TGTGCCAGCAGTTTATTCCGGGGAATGGACACCGGGGAGCTGTTTTTT.

The rearrangement joins TRBV5-1 to TRBJ2-3; weak D call: TRBD1 (6 bases). The CDR3 totals 14 residues. The germline V and J ends were trimmed by 7 bases and 4 bases, with 16 bases remaining between them. CDR1 and CDR2 from the germline V gene are SGHRS and YFSETQ. The CDR3 sequence: CASSPQGFPDTQYF. CDR3 in DNA: TGCGCCAGCTCGCCGCAGGGGTTTCCAGATACGCAGTATTTT.

The chain joins TRBV5-4 to TRBJ1-2; D may be TRBD1 (5 bases). Germline CDR1 SGHNT, CDR2 YYREEE (reference sequence). The CDR3 is 13 amino acids. The V end lost 2 bases, the J end lost 8 bases, and 13 bases lay between the germline ends. CDR3 sequence: CASSFIEGPGYTF. The DNA of the CDR3 is TGTGCCAGCAGCTTCATCGAGGGACCGGGCTACACCTTC.

This clone was counted once. The rearrangement links TRBV5-4 to TRBJ2-6; D remains unclear. The V end lost 0 bases, the J end lost 4 bases, and 14 bases lay between the germline ends. Germline CDR1 SGHNT, CDR2 YYREEE (reference sequence). This CDR3 spans 17 amino acids. This CDR3 is CASSLAFIGSGANVLTF. The CDR3 DNA sequence: TGTGCCAGCAGCTTGGCATTCATCGGCTCCGGGGCCAACGTCCTGACTTTC.

The table lists this clone with a count of one. The chain employs TRBV5-1 and TRBJ1-4; D call uncertain. CDR1 and CDR2 from the germline V gene are SGHRS and YFSETQ. V was trimmed by 0 bases and J by 2 bases, leaving 8 bases between them. This CDR3 comprises 15 residues. CDR3 bases: TGCGCCAGCAGCTTGGAAAGGTTTACTAATGAAAAACTGTTTTTT. Its protein product is CASSLERFTNEKLFF.

V usage is TRBV5-1 and J usage is TRBJ2-3, with D perhaps given as TRBD1 or TRBD2 (5 bases each). The CDR3 extends over 14 amino acids. Germline V CDR1 and CDR2: SGHRS, YFSETQ. V lost 4 bases and J lost 4, with 13 bases in between. CDR3 sequence: CASSTGGLADTQYF. In DNA, the CDR3 is TGCGCCAGCAGCACAGGAGGTTTGGCAGATACGCAGTATTTT. The whole variable domain, remainder taken from reference TRBV5-1 and TRBJ2-3, is KAGVTQTPRYLIKTRGQQVTLSCSPISGHRSVSWYQQTPGQGLQFLFEYFSETQRNKGNFPGRFSGRQFSNSRSEMNVSTLELGDSALYLCASSTGGLADTQYFGPGTRLTVL.

The chain couples TRBV5-1 to TRBJ2-5; 8 bases are a match to TRBD1. The germline CDR1 and CDR2 sequences are SGHRS and YFSETQ. This CDR3 region has 15 residues. V shed 0 bases and J 3 bases; nucleotides not matched to a gene: 4. The CDR3 loop reads CASSLAATGEETQYF. CDR3 nucleotide sequence: TGCGCCAGCAGCTTGGCAGCGACAGGGGAAGAGACCCAGTACTTC. Full variable domain (remainder filled in from reference TRBV5-1 and TRBJ2-5): KAGVTQTPRYLIKTRGQQVTLSCSPISGHRSVSWYQQTPGQGLQFLFEYFSETQRNKGNFPGRFSGRQFSNSRSEMNVSTLELGDSALYLCASSLAATGEETQYFGPGTRLLVL.

The chain combines TRBV2 with TRBJ1-4; 7 bases line up with TRBD1. Trimming took 6 bases from V and 6 from J; bases not matched to a gene: 10. CDR1 and CDR2 (germline): SNHLY, FYNNEI. This CDR3 spans 15 amino acids. The CDR3 coding sequence is TGTGCCAGCAGGGGAAGACAGGGAGGGGATGAAAAACTGTTTTTT. This sequence encodes CASRGRQGGDEKLFF.

V and J are TRBV20-1 and TRBJ2-1, with D possibly TRBD2 on 6 matching bases. This CDR3 is built from 11 residues. Trimming left V 1 base short and J 8 bases short, with 6 bases between. Germline CDR1 and CDR2: DFQATT and SNEGSKA (reference sequence). CDR3 in DNA: TGCAGTGCTAGAGGGGAGGATGAGCAGTTCTTC. Translation gives CSARGEDEQFF.

This clone was counted once. The V gene is TRBV25-1, the J gene TRBJ2-7; maybe TRBD2 (6 bases). Deletions cut 3 bases from V and 3 bases from J, with 15 bases between. This CDR3 region has 15 residues. Germline V gene sequence: CDR1 MGHDK, CDR2 SYGVNS. The CDR3 nucleotides read TGTGCCAGCAGTGAGACGGGACTTCTAAACTACGAGCAGTACTTC. Protein product: CASSETGLLNYEQYF.

The chain has TRBV7-9 and TRBJ2-7, with D possibly matching TRBD2 (5 bases). The V gene's germline CDR1 is SEHNR and CDR2 FQNEAQ (reference sequence). This CDR3 is built from 15 residues. The V and J ends lost 2 bases and 2 bases respectively, with 13 bases between them. The CDR3 DNA reads TGTGCCAGCAGCTTATTCCCGGGAATCACCTACGAGCAGTACTTC. Its protein product is CASSLFPGITYEQYF. Filled out from reference TRBV7-9 and TRBJ2-7, the complete variable domain reads DTGVSQNPRHKITKRGQNVTFRCDPISEHNRLYWYRQTLGQGPEFLTYFQNEAQLEKSRLLSDRFSAERPKGSFSTLEIQRTEQGDSAMYLCASSLFPGITYEQYFGPGTRLTVT.